The 22 T cell receptor beta chains below all came from one sample that was sequenced in a study of cytomegalovirus exposure and HLA in healthy donors. This PCR relied on a set of 60 Vbeta primers and 13 Jbeta primers. Data came from immunoSEQ multiplex PCR; TCRdb stores just in-frame clones and leaves some out. The sample lists 150,000 to 170,000 clones; roughly 80% were seen once. Material: PBMCs. The receptors shown here come from a middle-aged woman in good health and CMV-seronegative.

This clone appeared a single time. The chain links TRBV29-1 to TRBJ1-1; 11 bases line up with TRBD1. Germline trimming cut 6 bases from V and 4 bases from J; bases unmatched to any gene: 1. This CDR3 has 12 amino acids. Looked up from germline, CDR1 is SQVTM and CDR2 is ANQGSEA. Written as DNA, the CDR3 is TGCAGCGTGGGGACAGGGGGCACTGAAGCTTTCTTT. Protein product: CSVGTGGTEAFF. The entire variable domain, with the rest obtained from reference TRBV29-1 and TRBJ1-1, is as follows: SAVISQKPSRDICQRGTSLTIQCQVDSQVTMMFWYRQQPGQSLTLIATANQGSEATYESGFVIDKFPISRPNLTFSTLTVSNMSPEDSSIYLCSVGTGGTEAFFGQGTRLTVV.

The chain carries TRBV5-1 and TRBJ1-2; a weak D match, TRBD1 (6 bases). CDR3 size: 14 residues. Germline CDR1 SGHRS, CDR2 YFSETQ. With 2 bases removed from V and 8 bases from J, the gap between germline ends came to 16 bases. CDR3 DNA: TGCGCCAGCAGCTTCTCACCGGGACAAATGGGCTACACCTTC. It codes for CASSFSPGQMGYTF.

This clone was seen only a few times. This rearrangement joins TRBV6-1 to TRBJ1-1; D is ambiguous. The germline CDR1 and CDR2 sequences are MNHNS and SASEGT. V lost 3 bases and J lost 1, with 9 bases in between. This CDR3 contains 14 residues. The CDR3 sequence: CASSDISGNTEAFF. CDR3 bases: TGTGCCAGCAGTGATATCTCGGGGAACACTGAAGCTTTCTTT.

CDR3 DNA: TGCGCCAGCAGCTTGGAGGCGGCGGGAGTTCGCGAGCAGTACTTC. Translated, it gives CASSLEAAGVREQYF. This chain joins TRBV5-1 and TRBJ2-7; 7 bases line up with TRBD2. The CDR3 has 15 residues. The V gene end was trimmed by 0 bases and the J gene end by 6 bases; junction bases not matched to a gene: 9. Germline V gene lookup returns CDR1 SGHRS and CDR2 YFSETQ.

The genes are TRBV5-1 and TRBJ2-7, with D maybe TRBD1 (6 bases). V lost 2 bases and J lost 3, with 9 bases in between. The CDR3 loop spans 13 amino acids. Germline assignment: CDR1 SGHRS and CDR2 YFSETQ. This CDR3 reads CASSLTGNYEQYF. CDR3 DNA: TGCGCCAGCAGCTTAACAGGGAACTACGAGCAGTACTTC. Looking up the rest from reference TRBV5-1 and TRBJ2-7 gives the full variable domain: KAGVTQTPRYLIKTRGQQVTLSCSPISGHRSVSWYQQTPGQGLQFLFEYFSETQRNKGNFPGRFSGRQFSNSRSEMNVSTLELGDSALYLCASSLTGNYEQYFGPGTRLTVT.

The J gene is TRBJ2-2, the V gene TRBV6-1, with TRBD2 matching 7 bases. After removal of 6 bases from V and 7 bases from J, the junction contained 11 bases not matched to a gene. The CDR3 runs 15 residues. Germline-derived CDR1 and CDR2 are MNHNS and SASEGT. CDR3 nucleotide sequence: TGTGCCAGCAGAGCCAGCGGGATATGGAACGGGGAGCTGTTTTTT. Translating gives CASRASGIWNGELFF.

This clone was seen a few times. The V and J genes are TRBV6-4 and TRBJ2-1; TRBD2 matches 8 bases. The CDR3 consists of 13 residues. Germline V gives CDR1 MRHNA, CDR2 SNTAGT. V lost 5 bases, J lost 9 bases, and 6 bases stayed unmatched. The CDR3: CASSILAGTEQFF. Written as DNA, the CDR3 is TGTGCCAGCAGTATTCTAGCGGGTACTGAGCAGTTCTTC.

CDR3 sequence: CSVEVLAGVPRGGTQYF. The CDR3 DNA reads TGCAGCGTTGAAGTACTAGCGGGGGTACCGAGAGGGGGTACGCAGTATTTT. The chain couples TRBV29-1 to TRBJ2-3; TRBD2 aligns across 11 bases. V gave up 1 base and J gave up 8 bases; unmatched junction bases: 14. CDR1 and CDR2 from the germline V gene are SQVTM and ANQGSEA. The CDR3 totals 17 residues.

The chain links TRBV10-2 to TRBJ1-4; D is undetermined. V gave up 7 bases and J gave up 3 bases, with 15 bases separating them. CDR1 is WSHSY and CDR2 is SAAADI in the germline V gene. The CDR3 consists of 15 residues. The CDR3 sequence: CASNDPGTANEKLFF. The CDR3 DNA reads as TGCGCCAGCAACGACCCAGGAACAGCTAATGAAAAACTGTTTTTT.

CDR3 in amino acids: CASSLMVRGYGYTF. CDR3 sequence (DNA): TGTGCCAGCAGTTTAATGGTCAGGGGCTATGGCTACACCTTC. The J gene is TRBJ1-2, the V gene TRBV28; D is perhaps TRBD1 (6 bases). There are 14 residues in the CDR3. The V end was cut by 2 bases, the J end by 4 bases, with 11 bases between. Germline CDR1 is MDHEN and CDR2 is SYDVKM.

The rearrangement links TRBV19 to TRBJ2-7; 9 bases fit TRBD2. Trimming cost V 4 bases and J 0 bases; bases outside gene matches: 4. The CDR3 contains 15 residues. Germline V gene data show CDR1 as LNHDA and CDR2 as SQIVND (reference sequence). The CDR3: CASSTPAGGSYEQYF. The DNA for the CDR3 is TGTGCCAGTAGTACTCCAGCGGGAGGCTCCTACGAGCAGTACTTC.

The CDR3 nucleotides read TGTGCCATCAGTGCCTCCTCCTCTGGGGCCAACGTCCTGACTTTC. Amino acids: CAISASSSGANVLTF. The rearrangement joins TRBV10-3 to TRBJ2-6; D is unclear. Trimming cost V 4 bases and J 0 bases, with 7 bases left between them. This CDR3 comprises 15 residues. Germline-derived CDR1 and CDR2 are ENHRY and SYGVKD.

The chain combines TRBV2 with TRBJ1-1; 7 positions agree with TRBD1. Germline V gene data show CDR1 as SNHLY and CDR2 as FYNNEI. V lost 6 bases to trimming and J lost 1 base; unmatched junction nucleotides: 8. The CDR3 length is 15 residues. The CDR3 protein is CASRAGQAKNTEAFF. In DNA form, the CDR3 reads TGTGCCAGCAGGGCCGGACAGGCCAAGAACACTGAAGCTTTCTTT.

This chain joins TRBV6-5 and TRBJ2-7; 8 nucleotides line up with TRBD2. Germline values: CDR1 MNHEY, CDR2 SVGAGI. Losses at the gene ends were 3 bases for V and 5 bases for J; bases not matched to a gene: 9. The CDR3 consists of 15 residues. The CDR3 sequence is CASSYRVAGGDEQYF. The DNA for the CDR3 is TGTGCCAGCAGTTATAGGGTGGCGGGAGGCGACGAGCAGTACTTC.

The chain recombines TRBV27 with TRBJ1-2, with 9 bases aligning to TRBD1. Germline V gene data show CDR1 as MNHEY and CDR2 as SMNVEV (reference sequence). Trimming cost V 7 bases and J 7 bases; bases outside gene matches: 7. CDR3 length equals 13 residues. The CDR3 sequence: CASKIQGASGYTF. In nucleotides, the CDR3 is TGTGCCAGCAAGATACAGGGGGCGAGTGGCTACACCTTC.

The chain has TRBV6-6 and TRBJ2-7; TRBD1 matches at 12 bases. This CDR3 is built from 14 residues. The trim removed 7 bases at V and 5 bases at J, leaving 6 bases unmatched. Germline loops: CDR1 MNHNY, CDR2 SVGAGI (reference sequence). The CDR3 loop is CASITGTGGNEQYF. The CDR3 DNA reads as TGTGCCAGCATTACCGGGACAGGGGGCAACGAGCAGTACTTC.

The V call is TRBV7-2, the J call TRBJ1-2; weak D call: TRBD1 (6 bases). V was cut by 4 bases and J by 5 bases, with 11 bases left in between. Per the germline V gene, CDR1 is SGHTA and CDR2 is FQGNSA. This CDR3 is 13 amino acids long. Here the CDR3 DNA reads TGTGCCAGCAGCTCCAGGGGCAGTTATGGCTACACCTTC. Translated: CASSSRGSYGYTF.

V usage is TRBV9 and J usage is TRBJ2-1; possibly TRBD1 for D (6 bases). V was trimmed by 6 bases and J by 0 bases, leaving 13 bases between them. From germline, CDR1 is SGDLS and CDR2 YYNGEE. The CDR3 runs 15 residues. The CDR3 here is CASNPTDSSYNEQFF. The DNA of the CDR3 is TGTGCCAGCAACCCCACGGACAGCTCCTACAATGAGCAGTTCTTC.

The chain has TRBV7-9 and TRBJ1-5; D gene uncertain. Trimming took off 1 base at V and 2 bases at J, with 9 bases between the two ends. The germline V gene encodes CDR1 SEHNR and CDR2 FQNEAQ (reference sequence). This CDR3 is 15 amino acids long. The CDR3 DNA follows: TGTGCCAGCAGCTTAGGATCGGGTGGCAATCAGCCCCAGCATTTT. Encoded protein: CASSLGSGGNQPQHF.

V and J are TRBV7-9 and TRBJ2-1, with unresolved D. The CDR3 is 13 residues long. Germline CDR1 and CDR2: SEHNR and FQNEAQ (reference sequence). V lost 4 bases, J lost 4 bases, and 8 bases lay in between. The CDR3 bases are TGTGCCAGCAGCTCTCAGGTATACAATGAGCAGTTCTTC. Amino acid sequence: CASSSQVYNEQFF.

A few counts support this clone. This chain uses TRBV5-1 with TRBJ2-1, with 13 nucleotides matching TRBD2. The trim removed 3 bases at V and 14 bases at J, leaving 11 bases unmatched. Looked up from germline, CDR1 is SGHRS and CDR2 is YFSETQ. This CDR3 is built from 15 residues. CDR3 in amino acids: CASSSGLAGSHGKFF. CDR3 sequence (DNA): TGCGCCAGCAGCTCGGGACTAGCGGGATCTCACGGAAAGTTCTTC.

This rearrangement joins TRBV5-4 to TRBJ2-4, with D tentatively TRBD1 (6 bases). In germline, CDR1 is SGHNT, CDR2 YYREEE (reference sequence). V gave up 0 bases and J gave up 5 bases, with 12 bases separating them. The CDR3 covers 15 residues. The CDR3 DNA is TGTGCCAGCAGCTTGGAGGGGGTGTTCGAAAACATTCAGTACTTC. It is translated as CASSLEGVFENIQYF.